These 5 T cell receptor beta chains were all obtained from the same sample, sequenced in a study of CD8 T cells in ankylosing spondylitis. Study conclusions and caveats: Several highly homologous variants made up a TCR beta motif, and this motif appeared characteristic of ankylosing spondylitis blood.

Their cognate antigens are unknown. TCRdb reanalysed the 5' RACE reads using MiXCR and keeps one entry per CDR3 protein. The sample lists around 450,000 distinct CDR3 sequences, 25% to 30% occurring once. The sample consisted of blood, either unsorted or a sorted T cell fraction (not recorded which). The receptors were sampled from a male donor with ankylosing spondylitis.

This clonotype occurred a few times. This chain links TRBV10-3 with TRBJ1-4; tentatively, D is TRBD1 (5 bases). CDR3 length: 15 residues. CDR1 ENHRY and CDR2 SYGVKD come from the germline V gene. V gave up 11 bases and J gave up 6 bases, with 22 bases separating them. The CDR3 region is CAANRDFGAYEKLFF. The CDR3, as DNA: TGTGCCGCCAACCGTGACTTTGGGGCGTATGAAAAACTGTTTTTT.

The V call is TRBV7-7, the J call TRBJ2-2, with 11 bases fitting TRBD1. Trimming at V came to 5 bases and at J to 0 bases, leaving 11 bases not matched to a gene. Germline lookup yields CDR1 SSHAT and CDR2 FNYEAQ (reference sequence). This CDR3 has 19 residues. CDR3 sequence: CASSPTPGTGGSNTGELFF. The CDR3 nucleotides read TGTGCCAGCAGCCCAACTCCCGGGACAGGGGGATCGAACACCGGGGAGCTGTTTTTT.

CDR3 nucleotide sequence: TGCGCCAGCAGCTTGGAGGGACAGGGTCAGTCACCCCTCCACTTT. Its translation: CASSLEGQGQSPLHF. The V and J genes are TRBV5-1 and TRBJ1-6; TRBD1 aligns across 9 bases. Germline loops: CDR1 SGHRS, CDR2 YFSETQ. The CDR3 has 15 amino acids. Unmatched junction bases numbered 5, after V lost 0 bases and J lost 10 bases. The full variable domain, its missing parts supplied by reference TRBV5-1 and TRBJ1-6, is KAGVTQTPRYLIKTRGQQVTLSCSPISGHRSVSWYQQTPGQGLQFLFEYFSETQRNKGNFPGRFSGRQFSNSRSEMNVSTLELGDSALYLCASSLEGQGQSPLHFGNGTRLTVT.

The chain is built from TRBV20-1 and TRBJ2-1; D unresolved. CDR1 and CDR2 from the germline V gene are DFQATT and SNEGSKA (reference sequence). This CDR3 comprises 15 residues. With 0 bases removed from V and 3 bases from J, the gap between germline ends came to 12 bases. In nucleotides, the CDR3 is TGCAGTGCTAGAGATTGGGCAGCTAGCTACAATGAGCAGTTCTTC. Amino acids: CSARDWAASYNEQFF.

The CDR3 loop reads CASSYGLAGGGIRNEQFF. CDR3 nucleotide sequence: TGTGCCAGTAGTTACGGGCTAGCGGGAGGAGGAATACGGAATGAGCAGTTCTTC. This chain links TRBV19 with TRBJ2-1; 11 bases map to TRBD2. In germline, CDR1 is LNHDA, CDR2 SQIVND (reference sequence). With 5 bases clipped from V and 7 bases from J, the junction kept 16 bases outside the gene matches. This CDR3 has 18 amino acids.